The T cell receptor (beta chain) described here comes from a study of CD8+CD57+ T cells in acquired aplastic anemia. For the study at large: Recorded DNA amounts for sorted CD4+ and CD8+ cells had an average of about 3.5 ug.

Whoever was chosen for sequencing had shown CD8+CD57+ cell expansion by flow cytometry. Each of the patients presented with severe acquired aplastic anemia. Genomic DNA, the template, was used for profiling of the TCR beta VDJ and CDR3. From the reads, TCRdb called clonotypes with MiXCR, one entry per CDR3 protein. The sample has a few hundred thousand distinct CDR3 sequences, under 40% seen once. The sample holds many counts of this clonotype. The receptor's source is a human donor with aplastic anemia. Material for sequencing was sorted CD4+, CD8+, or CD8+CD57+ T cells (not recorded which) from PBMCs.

CDR3 sequence reads: CASSGKQGHYGEQYF. CDR3 in DNA: TGTGCCAGTAGTGGAAAACAGGGGCACTATGGGGAGCAGTACTTC. The V and J genes are TRBV19 and TRBJ2-7; 7 bases are shared with TRBD1. CDR1 and CDR2 from the germline V gene are LNHDA and SQIVND (reference sequence). The V segment lost 5 bases and the J segment 7 bases; nucleotides outside the gene matches: 14. The CDR3 contains 15 residues.